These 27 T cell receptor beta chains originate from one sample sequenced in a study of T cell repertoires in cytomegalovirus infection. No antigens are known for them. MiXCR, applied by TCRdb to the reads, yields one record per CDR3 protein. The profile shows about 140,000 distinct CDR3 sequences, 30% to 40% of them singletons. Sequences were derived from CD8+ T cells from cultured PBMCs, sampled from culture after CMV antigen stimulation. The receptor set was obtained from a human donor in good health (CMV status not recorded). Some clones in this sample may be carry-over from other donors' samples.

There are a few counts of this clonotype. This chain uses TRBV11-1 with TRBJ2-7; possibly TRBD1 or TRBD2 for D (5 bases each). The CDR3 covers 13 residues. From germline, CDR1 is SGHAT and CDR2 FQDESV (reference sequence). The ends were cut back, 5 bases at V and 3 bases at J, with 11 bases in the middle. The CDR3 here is CASSVGRSYEQYF. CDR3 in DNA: TGTGCCAGCAGCGTGGGACGTAGCTACGAGCAGTACTTC.

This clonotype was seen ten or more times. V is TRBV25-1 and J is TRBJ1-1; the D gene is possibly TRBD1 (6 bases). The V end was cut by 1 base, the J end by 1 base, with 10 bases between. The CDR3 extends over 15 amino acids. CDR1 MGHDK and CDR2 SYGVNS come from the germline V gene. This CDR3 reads CASSESSTGNTEAFF. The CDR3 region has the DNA TGTGCCAGCAGTGAATCCTCGACAGGGAACACTGAAGCTTTCTTT. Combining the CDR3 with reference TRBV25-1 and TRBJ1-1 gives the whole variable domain EADIYQTPRYLVIGTGKKITLECSQTMGHDKMYWYQQDPGMELHLIHYSYGVNSTEKGDLSSESTVSRIRTEHFPLTLESARPSHTSQYLCASSESSTGNTEAFFGQGTRLTVV.

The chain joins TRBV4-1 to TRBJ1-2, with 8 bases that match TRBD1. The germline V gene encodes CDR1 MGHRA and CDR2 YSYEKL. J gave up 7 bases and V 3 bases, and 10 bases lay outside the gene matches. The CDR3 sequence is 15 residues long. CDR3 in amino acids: CASSQPYRGRCGYTF. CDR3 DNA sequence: TGCGCCAGCAGCCAGCCTTACAGGGGGAGGTGTGGCTACACCTTC.

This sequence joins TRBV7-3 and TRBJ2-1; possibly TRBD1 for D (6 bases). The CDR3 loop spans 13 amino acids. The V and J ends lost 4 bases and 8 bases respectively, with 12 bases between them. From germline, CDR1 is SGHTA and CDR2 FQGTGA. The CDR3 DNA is TGTGCCAGCAGCTCACAGGGTTGGGATGAGCAGTTCTTC. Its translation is CASSSQGWDEQFF.

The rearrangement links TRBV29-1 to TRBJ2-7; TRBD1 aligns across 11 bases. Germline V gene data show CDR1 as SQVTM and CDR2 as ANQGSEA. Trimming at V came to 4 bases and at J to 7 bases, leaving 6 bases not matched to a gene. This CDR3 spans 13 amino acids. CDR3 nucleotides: TGCAGCGTTGCACCCGGGACAGGGGGGGAGCAGTACTTC. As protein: CSVAPGTGGEQYF.

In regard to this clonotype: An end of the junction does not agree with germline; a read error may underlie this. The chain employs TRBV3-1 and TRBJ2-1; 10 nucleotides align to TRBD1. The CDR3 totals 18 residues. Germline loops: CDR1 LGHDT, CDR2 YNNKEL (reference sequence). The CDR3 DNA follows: TGTGCCAACAGCCGAAACCTACCGGGACAGGGGTCCTACAATGAGCAGTTCTTC. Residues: CANSRNLPGQGSYNEQFF.

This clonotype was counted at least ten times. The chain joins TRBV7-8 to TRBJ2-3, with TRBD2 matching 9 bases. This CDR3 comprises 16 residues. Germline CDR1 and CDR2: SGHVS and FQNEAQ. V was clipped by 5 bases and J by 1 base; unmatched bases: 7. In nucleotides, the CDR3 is TGTGCCAGCAGCCCCGAGACTAGCGGAGGCACAGATACGCAGTATTTT. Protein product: CASSPETSGGTDTQYF.

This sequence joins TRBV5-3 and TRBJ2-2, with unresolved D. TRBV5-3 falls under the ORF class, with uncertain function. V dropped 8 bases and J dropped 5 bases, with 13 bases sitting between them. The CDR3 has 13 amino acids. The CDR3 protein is CASSPGRTGELFF. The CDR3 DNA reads TGTGCCAGCAGCCCAGGCAGGACCGGGGAGCTGTTTTTT.

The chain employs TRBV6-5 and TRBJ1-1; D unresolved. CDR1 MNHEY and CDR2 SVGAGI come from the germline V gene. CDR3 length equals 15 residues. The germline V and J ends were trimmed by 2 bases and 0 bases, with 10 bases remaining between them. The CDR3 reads CASSYPWRMNTEAFF. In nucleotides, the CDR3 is TGTGCCAGCAGTTACCCGTGGCGGATGAACACTGAAGCTTTCTTT.

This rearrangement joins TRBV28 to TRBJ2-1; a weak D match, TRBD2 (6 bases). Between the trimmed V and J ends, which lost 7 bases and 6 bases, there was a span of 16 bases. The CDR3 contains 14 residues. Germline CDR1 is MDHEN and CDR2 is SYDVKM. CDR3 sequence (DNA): TGTGCCAGCATCCACGGGGGATCCGGCAATGAGCAGTTCTTC. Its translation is CASIHGGSGNEQFF.

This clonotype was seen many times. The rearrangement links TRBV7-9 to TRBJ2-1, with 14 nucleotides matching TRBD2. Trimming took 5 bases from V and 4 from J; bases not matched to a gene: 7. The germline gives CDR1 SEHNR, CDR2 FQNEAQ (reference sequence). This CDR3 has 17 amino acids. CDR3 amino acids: CASSPGLAGGPYNEQFF. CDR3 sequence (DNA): TGTGCCAGCAGCCCAGGACTAGCGGGGGGCCCATACAATGAGCAGTTCTTC. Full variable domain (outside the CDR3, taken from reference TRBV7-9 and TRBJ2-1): DTGVSQNPRHKITKRGQNVTFRCDPISEHNRLYWYRQTLGQGPEFLTYFQNEAQLEKSRLLSDRFSAERPKGSFSTLEIQRTEQGDSAMYLCASSPGLAGGPYNEQFFGPGTRLTVL.

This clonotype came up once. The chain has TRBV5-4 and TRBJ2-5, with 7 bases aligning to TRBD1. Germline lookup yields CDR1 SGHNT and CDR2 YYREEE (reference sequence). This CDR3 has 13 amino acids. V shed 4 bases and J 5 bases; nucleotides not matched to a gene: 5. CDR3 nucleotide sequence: TGTGCCAGCAGCCCGGGGACAGTGGAGACCCAGTACTTC. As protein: CASSPGTVETQYF.

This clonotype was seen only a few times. CDR3 region: CASSQGPGLADGEQFF. CDR3 DNA: TGTGCCAGCAGCCAAGGTCCGGGACTAGCGGATGGTGAGCAGTTCTTC. The rearrangement links TRBV11-2 to TRBJ2-1; 11 bases are a match to TRBD2. Germline CDR1 reads SGHAT; CDR2 reads FQNNGV. This CDR3 is 16 amino acids long. The J segment lost 9 bases and the V segment lost 5 bases, leaving 12 bases of the junction unmatched.

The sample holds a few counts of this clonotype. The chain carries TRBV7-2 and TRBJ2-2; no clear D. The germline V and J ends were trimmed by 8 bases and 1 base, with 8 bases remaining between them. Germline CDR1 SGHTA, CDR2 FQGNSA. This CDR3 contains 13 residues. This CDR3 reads CASPAQNTGELFF. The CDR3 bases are TGTGCCAGCCCAGCCCAGAACACCGGGGAGCTGTTTTTT.

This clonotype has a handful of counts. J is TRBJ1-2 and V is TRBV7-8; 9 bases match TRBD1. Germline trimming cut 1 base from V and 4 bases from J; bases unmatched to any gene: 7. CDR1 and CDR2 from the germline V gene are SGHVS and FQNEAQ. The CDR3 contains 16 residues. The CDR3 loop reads CASSLGPGTGFYGYTF. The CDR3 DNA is TGTGCCAGCAGCTTAGGGCCCGGGACAGGGTTCTATGGCTACACCTTC. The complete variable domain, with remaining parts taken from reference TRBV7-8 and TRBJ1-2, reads GAGVSQSPRYKVAKRGQDVALRCDPISGHVSLFWYQQALGQGPEFLTYFQNEAQLDKSGLPSDRFFAERPEGSVSTLKIQRTQQEDSAVYLCASSLGPGTGFYGYTFGSGTRLTVV.

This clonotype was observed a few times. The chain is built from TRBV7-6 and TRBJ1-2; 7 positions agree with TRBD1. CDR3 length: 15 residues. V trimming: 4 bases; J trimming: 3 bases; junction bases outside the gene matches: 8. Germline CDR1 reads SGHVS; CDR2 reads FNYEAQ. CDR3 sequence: CASSSTTGLDYGYTF. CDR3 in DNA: TGTGCCAGCAGCTCGACGACAGGGTTGGACTATGGCTACACCTTC. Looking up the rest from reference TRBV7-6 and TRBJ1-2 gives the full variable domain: GAGVSQSPRYKVTKRGQDVALRCDPISGHVSLYWYRQALGQGPEFLTYFNYEAQQDKSGLPNDRFSAERPEGSISTLTIQRTEQRDSAMYRCASSSTTGLDYGYTFGSGTRLTVV.

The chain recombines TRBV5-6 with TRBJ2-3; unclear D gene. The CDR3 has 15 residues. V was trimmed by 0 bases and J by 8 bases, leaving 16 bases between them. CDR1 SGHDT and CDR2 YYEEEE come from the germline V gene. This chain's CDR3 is CASSLGNLPVGTQYF. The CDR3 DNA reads TGTGCCAGCAGCTTGGGAAATCTTCCTGTGGGTACGCAGTATTTT.

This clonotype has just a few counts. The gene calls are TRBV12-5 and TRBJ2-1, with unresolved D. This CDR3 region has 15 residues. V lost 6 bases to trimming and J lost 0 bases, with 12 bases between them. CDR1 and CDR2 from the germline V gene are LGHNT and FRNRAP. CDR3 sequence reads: CASGPDTGSYNEQFF. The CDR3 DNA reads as TGTGCTAGTGGCCCCGACACTGGCTCCTACAATGAGCAGTTCTTC.

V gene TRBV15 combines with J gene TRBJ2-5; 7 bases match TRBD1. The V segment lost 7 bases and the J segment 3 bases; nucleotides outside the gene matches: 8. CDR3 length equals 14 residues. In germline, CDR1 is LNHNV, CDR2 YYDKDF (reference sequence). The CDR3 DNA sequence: TGTGCCACCACCAACAGGGGTCGGAAAGAGACCCAGTACTTC. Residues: CATTNRGRKETQYF.

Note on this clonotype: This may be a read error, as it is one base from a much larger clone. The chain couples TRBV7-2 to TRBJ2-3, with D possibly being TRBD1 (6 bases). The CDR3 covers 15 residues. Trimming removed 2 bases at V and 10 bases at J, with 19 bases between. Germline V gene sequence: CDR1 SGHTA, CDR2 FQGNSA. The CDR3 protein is CASSLTLGAARAQYF. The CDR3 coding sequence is TGTGCCAGCAGCTTAACGTTGGGGGCCGCCCGAGCGCAGTATTTT.

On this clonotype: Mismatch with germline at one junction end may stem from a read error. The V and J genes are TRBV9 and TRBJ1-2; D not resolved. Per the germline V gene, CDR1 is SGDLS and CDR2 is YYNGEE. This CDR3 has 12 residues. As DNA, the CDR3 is TGTGCCGGCAGGTCCCTTGGGGATGACTACACCTTC. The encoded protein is CAGRSLGDDYTF.

This chain's CDR3 is CASSLGQGIREQYF. DNA of the CDR3: TGTGCCAGCAGCTTGGGTCAGGGGATCCGCGAGCAGTACTTC. V and J are TRBV5-4 and TRBJ2-7, with D perhaps TRBD1 (6 bases). Trimming took 0 bases from V and 6 from J, leaving 13 bases between them. From germline, CDR1 is SGHNT and CDR2 YYREEE (reference sequence). The CDR3 loop spans 14 amino acids.

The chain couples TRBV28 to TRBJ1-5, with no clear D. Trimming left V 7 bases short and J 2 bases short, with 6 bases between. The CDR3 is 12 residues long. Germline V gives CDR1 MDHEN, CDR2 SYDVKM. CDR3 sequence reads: CASTRGNQPQHF. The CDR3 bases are TGTGCCAGCACCCGCGGCAATCAGCCCCAGCATTTT.

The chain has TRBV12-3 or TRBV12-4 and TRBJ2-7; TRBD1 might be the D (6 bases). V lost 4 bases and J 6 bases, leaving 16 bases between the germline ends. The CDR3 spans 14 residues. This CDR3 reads CASSSTGGIVEQYF. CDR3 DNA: TGTGCCAGCAGTTCGACAGGAGGTATCGTCGAGCAGTACTTC.

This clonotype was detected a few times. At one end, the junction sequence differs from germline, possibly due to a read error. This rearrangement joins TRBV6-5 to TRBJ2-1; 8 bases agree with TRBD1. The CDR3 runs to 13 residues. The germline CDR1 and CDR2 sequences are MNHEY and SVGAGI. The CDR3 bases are TGTGCCAGCAGTTACTCGACAGGGGAACTAGGGTACTTC. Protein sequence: CASSYSTGELGYF.

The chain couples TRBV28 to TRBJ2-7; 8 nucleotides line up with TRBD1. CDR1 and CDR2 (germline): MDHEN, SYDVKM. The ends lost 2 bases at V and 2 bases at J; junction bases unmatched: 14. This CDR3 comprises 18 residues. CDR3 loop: CASSLQGWTGTSTYEQYF. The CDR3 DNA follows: TGTGCCAGCAGTTTACAGGGTTGGACAGGGACTTCGACCTACGAGCAGTACTTC.

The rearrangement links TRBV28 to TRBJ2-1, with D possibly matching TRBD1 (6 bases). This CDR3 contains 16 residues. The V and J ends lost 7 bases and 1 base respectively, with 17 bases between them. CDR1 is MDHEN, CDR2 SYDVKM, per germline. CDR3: CASTPAGTYSYNEQFF. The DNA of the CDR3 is TGTGCCAGCACTCCTGCCGGGACATATTCCTACAATGAGCAGTTCTTC.